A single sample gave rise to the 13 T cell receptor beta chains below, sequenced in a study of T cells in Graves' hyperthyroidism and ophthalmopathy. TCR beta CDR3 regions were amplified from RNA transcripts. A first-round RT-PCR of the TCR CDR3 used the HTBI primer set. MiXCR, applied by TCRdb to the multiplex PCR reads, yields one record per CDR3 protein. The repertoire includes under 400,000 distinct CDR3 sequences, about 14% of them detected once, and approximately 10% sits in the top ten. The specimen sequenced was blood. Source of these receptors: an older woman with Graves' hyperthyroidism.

CDR3 loop: CATSGGPHSYNEQFF. CDR3 nucleotide sequence: TGTGCCACCAGCGGAGGACCGCACTCCTACAATGAGCAGTTCTTC. The rearrangement joins TRBV15 to TRBJ2-1; D is possibly TRBD2 (5 bases). This CDR3 contains 15 residues. V was trimmed by 5 bases and J by 0 bases, leaving 11 bases between them. Per the germline V gene, CDR1 is LNHNV and CDR2 is YYDKDF (reference sequence).

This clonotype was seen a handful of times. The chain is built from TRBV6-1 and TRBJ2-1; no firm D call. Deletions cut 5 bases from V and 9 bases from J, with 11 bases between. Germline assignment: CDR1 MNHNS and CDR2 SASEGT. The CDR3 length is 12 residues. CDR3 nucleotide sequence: TGTGCCAGCAGTTATGGTCTCATTGAGCAGTTCTTC. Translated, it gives CASSYGLIEQFF.

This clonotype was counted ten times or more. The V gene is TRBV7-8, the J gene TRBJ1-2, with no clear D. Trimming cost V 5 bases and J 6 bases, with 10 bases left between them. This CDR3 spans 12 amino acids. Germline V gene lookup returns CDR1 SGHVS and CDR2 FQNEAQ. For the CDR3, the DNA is TGTGCCAGCAGCGATCACAGAGATGGCTACACCTTC. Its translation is CASSDHRDGYTF.

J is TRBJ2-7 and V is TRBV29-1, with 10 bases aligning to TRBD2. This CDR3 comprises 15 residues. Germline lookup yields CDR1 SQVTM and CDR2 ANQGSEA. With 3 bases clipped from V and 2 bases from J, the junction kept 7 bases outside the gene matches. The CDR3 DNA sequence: TGCAGCGTTGAGTCCGGGACTAGCGCGACCTACGAGCAGTACTTC. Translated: CSVESGTSATYEQYF.

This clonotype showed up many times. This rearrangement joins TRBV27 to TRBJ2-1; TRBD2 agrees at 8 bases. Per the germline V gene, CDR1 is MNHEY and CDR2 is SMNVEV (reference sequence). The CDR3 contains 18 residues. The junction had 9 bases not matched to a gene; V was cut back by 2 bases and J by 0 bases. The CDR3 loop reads CASSLTPSGWSSYNEQFF. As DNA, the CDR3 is TGTGCCAGCAGTTTAACACCTAGCGGGTGGAGCTCCTACAATGAGCAGTTCTTC.

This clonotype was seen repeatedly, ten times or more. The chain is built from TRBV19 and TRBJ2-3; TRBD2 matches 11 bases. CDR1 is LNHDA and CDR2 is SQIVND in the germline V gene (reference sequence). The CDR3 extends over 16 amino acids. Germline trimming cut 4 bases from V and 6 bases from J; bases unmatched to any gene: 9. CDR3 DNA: TGTGCCAGTAGTACCCCAAGGCTAGCGGGAGGTGATACGCAGTATTTT. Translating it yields CASSTPRLAGGDTQYF. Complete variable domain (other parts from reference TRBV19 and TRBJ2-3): DGGITQSPKYLFRKEGQNVTLSCEQNLNHDAMYWYRQDPGQGLRLIYYSQIVNDFQKGDIAEGYSVSREKKESFPLTVTSAQKNPTAFYLCASSTPRLAGGDTQYFGPGTRLTVL.

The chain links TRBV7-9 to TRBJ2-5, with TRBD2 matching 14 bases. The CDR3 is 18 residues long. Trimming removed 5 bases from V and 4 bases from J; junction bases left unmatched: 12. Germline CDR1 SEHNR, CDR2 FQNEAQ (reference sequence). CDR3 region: CASSHKRGLAGDRETQYF. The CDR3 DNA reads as TGTGCCAGCAGCCACAAAAGGGGACTAGCGGGAGATCGAGAGACCCAGTACTTC. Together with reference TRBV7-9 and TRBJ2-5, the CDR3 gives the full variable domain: DTGVSQNPRHKITKRGQNVTFRCDPISEHNRLYWYRQTLGQGPEFLTYFQNEAQLEKSRLLSDRFSAERPKGSFSTLEIQRTEQGDSAMYLCASSHKRGLAGDRETQYFGPGTRLLVL.

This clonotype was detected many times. The CDR3 coding sequence is TGTGCCAGCAGCGCAGGGGGTGGACCCTACGAGCAGTACTTC. It translates to CASSAGGGPYEQYF. The gene calls are TRBV9 and TRBJ2-7, with 7 bases lining up with TRBD1. Trimming took 3 bases from V and 2 from J; bases not matched to a gene: 5. CDR1 is SGDLS and CDR2 is YYNGEE in the germline V gene. This CDR3 is built from 14 residues.

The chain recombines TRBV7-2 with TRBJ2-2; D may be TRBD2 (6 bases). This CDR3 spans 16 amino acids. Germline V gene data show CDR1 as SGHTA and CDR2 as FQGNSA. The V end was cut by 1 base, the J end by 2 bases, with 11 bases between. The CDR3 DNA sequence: TGTGCCAGCAGCTTAGGAGCTAGCGTTAACACCGGGGAGCTGTTTTTT. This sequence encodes CASSLGASVNTGELFF.

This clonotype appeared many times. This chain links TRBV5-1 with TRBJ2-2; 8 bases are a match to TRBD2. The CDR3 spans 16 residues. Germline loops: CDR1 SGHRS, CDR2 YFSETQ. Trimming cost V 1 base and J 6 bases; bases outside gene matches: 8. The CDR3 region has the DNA TGCGCCAGCAGCTTGTTTACGGGAGGGGCCGCCGGGGAGCTGTTTTTT. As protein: CASSLFTGGAAGELFF.

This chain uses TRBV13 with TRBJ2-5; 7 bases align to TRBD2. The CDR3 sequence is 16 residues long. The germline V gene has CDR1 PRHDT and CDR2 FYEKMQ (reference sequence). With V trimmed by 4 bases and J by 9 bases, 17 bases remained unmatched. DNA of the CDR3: TGTGCCAGCAGCTCACGGCCTAGCGGAGCATCGTGGGCCCAGTACTTC. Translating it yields CASSSRPSGASWAQYF.

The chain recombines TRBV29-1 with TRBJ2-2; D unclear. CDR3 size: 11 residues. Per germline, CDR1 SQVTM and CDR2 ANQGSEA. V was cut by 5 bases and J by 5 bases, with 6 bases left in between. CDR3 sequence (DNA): TGCAGCGTTATCAATACCGGGGAGCTGTTTTTT. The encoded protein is CSVINTGELFF.

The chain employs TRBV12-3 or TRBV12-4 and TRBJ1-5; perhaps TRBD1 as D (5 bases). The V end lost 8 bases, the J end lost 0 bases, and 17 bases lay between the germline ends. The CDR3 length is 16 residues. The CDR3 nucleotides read TGTGCCAGCTCCCGAGGGGAGGGGAATAGCAATCAGCCCCAGCATTTT. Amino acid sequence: CASSRGEGNSNQPQHF.